A selection of T cell receptor beta chains follows, all from one sample in a study of memory CD4+ T cells and cytomegalovirus serostatus. Profiled with immunoSEQ multiplex PCR; TCRdb holds only in-frame clones, not every one. Here the sample spans tens of thousands of clones, around 88% being singletons. Material for sequencing was memory CD4+ T cells from blood. The receptor source for this set is an adult in good health and CMV-seropositive. Each CDR3 is given with its conserved first and last residue. Fields, in order: D gene, V gene, J gene, clone size, CDR3 protein, CDR3 DNA. The D gene is left open where the match is weak. Only some rows state a clone size, as once, few, many or a class for expanded clones.

>-|TRBV5-5|TRBJ2-2|-
CASSLSVGELFF
TGTGCCAGCAGCTTGAGTGTCGGGGAGCTGTTTTTT
>TRBD1|TRBV29-1|TRBJ1-2|-
CSDLGQGKSYTF
TGCAGCGACCTGGGACAGGGGAAGAGCTACACCTTC
>-|TRBV15|TRBJ2-5|-
CATSRARLGGETQYF
TGTGCCACCAGCAGAGCAAGACTGGGGGGAGAGACCCAGTACTTC
>TRBD1|TRBV6-5|TRBJ1-5|-
CASSQQGFGNQPQHF
TGTGCCAGCAGTCAACAGGGGTTTGGCAATCAGCCCCAGCATTTT
>TRBD1|TRBV10-3|TRBJ1-4|-
CAISDGTGGEKLFF
TGTGCCATCAGTGACGGGACAGGGGGGGAAAAACTGTTTTTT
>-|TRBV18|TRBJ1-2|-
CASSPQTDNYGYTF
TGTGCCAGCTCACCCCAGACAGACAACTATGGCTACACCTTC
>-|TRBV4-2|TRBJ2-5|-
CASSPVGAEGETQYF
TGTGCCAGCAGCCCTGTGGGGGCGGAGGGGGAGACCCAGTACTTC
>-|TRBV6-1|TRBJ2-5|-
CASSALQGKETQYF
TGTGCCAGCAGTGCCCTTCAGGGGAAAGAGACCCAGTACTTC
>-|TRBV7-2|TRBJ2-4|-
CASSLDRGGNIQYF
TGTGCCAGCAGCTTAGACAGGGGAGGAAACATTCAGTACTTC
>TRBD1|TRBV6-5|TRBJ1-1|-
CASGGQMDTEAFF
TGTGCCAGCGGGGGACAGATGGACACTGAAGCTTTCTTT
>-|TRBV11-2|TRBJ1-2|-
CASSHGKANYGYTF
TGTGCCAGCAGCCACGGTAAAGCTAACTATGGCTACACCTTC
>-|TRBV2|TRBJ2-3|-
CASTPIRTTDRTDTQYF
TGTGCCAGCACTCCCATCCGGACTACCGACAGGACAGATACGCAGTATTTT
>TRBD1|TRBV6-1|TRBJ2-3|-
CASSGQGAIPPGTDTQYF
TGTGCCAGCAGTGGACAGGGGGCTATCCCACCTGGCACAGATACGCAGTATTTT
>TRBD1|TRBV6-1|TRBJ2-1|-
CASSTGAGSYNEQFF
TGTGCCAGCAGCACAGGGGCCGGATCCTACAATGAGCAGTTCTTC
>-|TRBV7-2|TRBJ1-5|-
CASSLEVSNQPQHF
TGTGCCAGCAGCTTAGAGGTCTCTAATCAGCCCCAGCATTTT
>-|TRBV12-5|TRBJ2-1|once
CASGKGGSYNEQFF
TGTGCTAGTGGTAAGGGGGGCTCCTACAATGAGCAGTTCTTC
>-|TRBV5-4|TRBJ1-1|-
CASSLYGFVGTEAFF
TGTGCCAGCAGCTTGTACGGATTCGTGGGCACTGAAGCTTTCTTT
>-|TRBV2|TRBJ2-3|once
CASRERTDTQYF
TGTGCCAGCCGAGAAAGGACAGATACGCAGTATTTT
>-|TRBV28|TRBJ2-1|-
CASSFLRYEQFF
TGTGCCAGCAGTTTTTTGCGATATGAGCAGTTCTTC
>-|TRBV10-3|TRBJ1-3|-
CATRESGNTIYF
TGTGCCACTCGAGAGTCTGGAAACACCATATATTTT
>-|TRBV7-9|TRBJ2-7|few
CASSLGEAGYYEQYF
TGTGCCAGCAGCTTAGGGGAGGCCGGTTACTACGAGCAGTACTTC
>TRBD1|TRBV6-4|TRBJ2-4|once
CASSDSRQGAAKNIQYF
TGTGCCAGCAGTGACTCGCGCCAGGGGGCGGCCAAAAACATTCAGTACTTC
>TRBD2|TRBV7-3|TRBJ2-7|-
CASSFKGLGRVCYEQYF
TGTGCCAGCAGCTTTAAGGGACTAGGCCGTGTTTGCTACGAGCAGTACTTC
>-|TRBV18|TRBJ1-4|-
CASSRMVSVSLFF
TGTGCCAGCTCACGGATGGTTTCCGTTAGTCTGTTTTTT
>-|TRBV5-3|TRBJ1-1|-
CARSLRAPLAGNTEAFF
TGTGCCAGAAGCTTGAGAGCCCCGCTAGCCGGGAACACTGAAGCTTTCTTT
>-|TRBV4-3|TRBJ1-2|-
CASSQDRSGYTF
TGCGCCAGCAGCCAAGATCGCAGTGGCTACACCTTC
>TRBD1|TRBV9|TRBJ2-2|-
CASSATAGTGFPGELFF
TGTGCCAGCAGCGCGACGGCCGGGACAGGGTTTCCCGGGGAGCTGTTTTTT
>TRBD1|TRBV14|TRBJ1-2|-
CASSQGPVGQGYGYTF
TGTGCCAGCAGCCAAGGCCCTGTAGGACAGGGATATGGCTACACCTTC
>-|TRBV5-4|TRBJ2-5|-
CASSFDRLQETQYF
TGTGCCAGCAGCTTCGACAGGCTTCAAGAGACCCAGTACTTC
>-|TRBV4-1|TRBJ2-1|-
CASSQVAVTNNEQFF
TGCGCCAGCAGCCAAGTTGCGGTAACCAACAATGAGCAGTTCTTC
>-|TRBV10-3|TRBJ1-6|-
CAISGEASSYNSPLHF
TGTGCCATCAGTGGAGAGGCCAGCTCCTATAATTCACCCCTCCACTTT
>TRBD1|TRBV25-1|TRBJ2-3|-
CASSEWGDRAPTDTQYF
TGTGCCAGCAGTGAATGGGGGGACAGGGCGCCGACAGATACGCAGTATTTT
>-|TRBV14|TRBJ2-7|-
CASSQSTGSYEQYF
TGTGCCAGCAGCCAGAGTACAGGCTCCTACGAGCAGTACTTC
>-|TRBV11-2|TRBJ1-3|-
CASSPLPRVRWGNTIYF
TGTGCCAGCAGCCCCCTCCCCAGGGTCCGCTGGGGAAACACCATATATTTT
>-|TRBV9|TRBJ1-3|-
CASSVASRPFGNTIYF
TGTGCCAGCAGCGTAGCGAGCAGGCCTTTTGGAAACACCATATATTTT
>-|TRBV11-3|TRBJ1-2|once
CASSLYHTGQNYGYTF
TGTGCCAGCAGCTTATATCATACAGGGCAGAACTATGGCTACACCTTC
>-|TRBV28|TRBJ2-7|-
CASSWGYEQYF
TGTGCCAGCAGTTGGGGGTACGAGCAGTACTTC
>TRBD2|TRBV7-2|TRBJ2-7|-
CASSFSAGGEQYF
TGTGCCAGCAGCTTTTCAGCGGGAGGAGAGCAGTACTTC
>-|TRBV6-1|TRBJ2-3|-
CASRGPTDTQYF
TGTGCCAGCAGGGGGCCGACAGATACGCAGTATTTT
>-|TRBV4-3|TRBJ2-2|-
CASSQDYSTGELFF
TGCGCCAGCAGCCAAGATTACAGCACCGGGGAGCTGTTTTTT
>-|TRBV7-2|TRBJ1-4|-
CASSFEKLFF
TGTGCCAGCAGCTTTGAAAAACTGTTTTTT
>-|TRBV18|TRBJ2-6|few
CASSGLDSGANVLTF
TGTGCCAGTTCGGGTCTCGACTCTGGGGCCAACGTCCTGACTTTC
>TRBD2|TRBV15|TRBJ2-1|-
CATSRSKAGTRGDNEQFF
TGTGCCACCAGCAGATCTAAGGCTGGGACTAGAGGCGACAATGAGCAGTTCTTC
>TRBD1|TRBV28|TRBJ1-1|-
CASSPAGTGGTEAFF
TGTGCCAGCAGTCCTGCCGGGACAGGGGGCACTGAAGCTTTCTTT
>-|TRBV28|TRBJ1-3|-
CASSLPSLGGNTIYF
TGTGCCAGCAGTTTACCCTCCCTCGGTGGAAACACCATATATTTT
>-|TRBV4-2|TRBJ2-7|-
CASSQERGYEQYF
TGTGCCAGCAGCCAAGAGCGGGGCTACGAGCAGTACTTC
>-|TRBV6-5|TRBJ1-5|once
CASSLRGSGANQPQHF
TGTGCCAGCAGTTTAAGGGGGTCAGGGGCAAACCAGCCCCAGCATTTT
>-|TRBV6-1|TRBJ2-7|-
CASSEAPGHEQYF
TGTGCCAGCAGTGAAGCGCCAGGCCACGAGCAGTACTTC
>TRBD1|TRBV19|TRBJ2-2|-
CASSGQGNTGELFF
TGTGCCAGTAGCGGACAGGGGAACACCGGGGAGCTGTTTTTT
>TRBD1|TRBV6-1|TRBJ1-2|-
CATTDRDVTGYTF
TGTGCCACCACAGACAGGGACGTGACTGGCTACACCTTC
>-|TRBV7-6|TRBJ1-3|once
CASSPSGRIEGNTIYF
TGTGCCAGCAGCCCCAGCGGGCGTATTGAGGGAAACACCATATATTTT
>-|TRBV6-1|TRBJ1-5|-
CASSDFWSQPQHF
TGTGCCAGCAGTGATTTCTGGTCTCAGCCCCAGCATTTT
>-|TRBV7-2|TRBJ2-5|-
CASSLVTEGGETQYF
TGTGCCAGCAGCTTAGTGACGGAGGGAGGAGAGACCCAGTACTTC
>TRBD2|TRBV28|TRBJ2-7|-
CASSPYGLLAGGSEQYF
TGTGCCAGCAGTCCTTATGGACTACTAGCGGGAGGGAGCGAGCAGTACTTC
>-|TRBV7-9|TRBJ2-3|-
CASSDDADTQYF
TGTGCCAGCAGCGACGACGCGGATACGCAGTATTTT